The clone carrying this T cell receptor (beta chain) was detected ten times or more. Antigen: not known. Production of TCR cDNA was by 5'RACE template switching, which also added a universal primer site and UMIs. One entry per CDR3 protein, called by TCRdb with MiXCR from the 5' RACE reads. This table holds approximately 170,000 distinct CDR3 sequences, approximately 10% found once. This entry is derived from a study of T cells after yellow fever vaccination. Broader study findings: Within FACS-sorted repertoires, abundant clonotypes contaminating from the bulk population could be present. At less than 97% for CD4 and 70% to 90% for CD8, most primary-vaccination clones showed up again after the booster.

This CDR3 spans 14 amino acids. The material was CD8+ T cells sorted from PBMCs, obtained 15 days after the yellow fever booster vaccination. V gene TRBV1 combines with J gene TRBJ2-7; TRBD1, as called in the table, went unchecked against the DNA. TRBV1 is an annotated pseudogene. The receptor comes from a man between 18 and 29 years old who received the YFV17D yellow fever vaccine. CDR3 sequence: CTSSQEAGDYEQYF. The CDR3 region has the DNA TGCACCAGCAGCCAAGAGGCGGGGGACTACGAGCAGTACTTC.